This TCR beta chain was obtained from a study of T cell responses to AZD1222 COVID-19 vaccine. Clones were read by immunoSEQ multiplex PCR, and TCRdb kept only the in-frame ones, dropping some. The repertoire holds about 99,000 clones, with 90% to 95% as singletons. Of note for this clone: Its target is not known.

V lost 1 base and J lost 0; bases outside the gene matches: 11. The CDR3 consists of 19 residues. Per germline, CDR1 LGHNA and CDR2 YNFKEQ. Study results and caveats: Nearly half of spike-specific TCRs reportedly go after variant regions that carry no mutations. Following two doses of AZD1222, Spike-specific TCR breadth and depth rose. Mostly white British, mostly female donors; authors suggested clonal diversity may be underestimated.

This sequence was found in an adult in good health. This rearrangement joins TRBV4-2 to TRBJ1-1; 10 nucleotides match TRBD1. Sequencing used peripheral blood, obtained on day 0 of AZD1222 vaccination. This chain's CDR3 is CASSQAGTGAVAVNTEAFF. CDR3 nucleotides: TGTGCCAGCAGCCAAGCCGGGACAGGGGCAGTGGCTGTGAACACTGAAGCTTTCTTT.